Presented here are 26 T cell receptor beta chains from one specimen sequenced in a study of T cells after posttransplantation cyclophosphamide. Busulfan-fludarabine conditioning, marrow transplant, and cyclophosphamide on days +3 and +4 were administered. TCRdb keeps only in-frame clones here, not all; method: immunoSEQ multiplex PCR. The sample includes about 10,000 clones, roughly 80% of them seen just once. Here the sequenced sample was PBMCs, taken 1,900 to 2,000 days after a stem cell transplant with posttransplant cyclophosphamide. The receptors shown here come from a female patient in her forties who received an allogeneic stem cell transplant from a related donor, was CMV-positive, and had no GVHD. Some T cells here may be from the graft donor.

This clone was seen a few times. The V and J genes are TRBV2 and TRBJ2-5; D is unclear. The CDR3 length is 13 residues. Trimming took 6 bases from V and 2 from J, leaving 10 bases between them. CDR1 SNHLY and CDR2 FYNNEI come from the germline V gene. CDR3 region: CASSDTSQETQYF. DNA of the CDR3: TGTGCCAGCAGCGACACAAGTCAAGAGACCCAGTACTTC.

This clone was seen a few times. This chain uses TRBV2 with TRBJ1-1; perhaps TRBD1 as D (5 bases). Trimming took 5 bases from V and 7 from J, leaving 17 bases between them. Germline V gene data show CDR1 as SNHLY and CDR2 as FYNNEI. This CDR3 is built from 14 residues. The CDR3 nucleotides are TGTGCCAGCAGTCCAGGAGCAGGGTGGGGTGAAGCTTTCTTT. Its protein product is CASSPGAGWGEAFF.

The CDR3 loop is CASVGQGAADTQYF. DNA of the CDR3: TGTGCCAGCGTAGGACAGGGGGCAGCAGATACGCAGTATTTT. V is TRBV7-2 and J is TRBJ2-3, with 11 bases matching TRBD1. After removal of 8 bases from V and 4 bases from J, the junction contained 5 bases not matched to a gene. The germline V gene encodes CDR1 SGHTA and CDR2 FQGNSA. The CDR3 runs to 14 residues.

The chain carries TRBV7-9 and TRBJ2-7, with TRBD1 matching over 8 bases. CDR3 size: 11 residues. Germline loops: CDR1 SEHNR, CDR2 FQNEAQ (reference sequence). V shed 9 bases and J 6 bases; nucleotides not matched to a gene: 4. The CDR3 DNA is TGTGCCAGTAGCAGGGGGCTCGAGCAGTACTTC. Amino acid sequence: CASSRGLEQYF.

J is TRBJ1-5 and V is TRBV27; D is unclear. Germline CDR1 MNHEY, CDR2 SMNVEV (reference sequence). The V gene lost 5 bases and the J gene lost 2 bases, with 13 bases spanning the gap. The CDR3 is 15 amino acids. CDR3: CASSLMAGGNQPQHF. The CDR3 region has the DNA TGTGCCAGCAGTCTAATGGCCGGGGGCAATCAGCCCCAGCATTTT.

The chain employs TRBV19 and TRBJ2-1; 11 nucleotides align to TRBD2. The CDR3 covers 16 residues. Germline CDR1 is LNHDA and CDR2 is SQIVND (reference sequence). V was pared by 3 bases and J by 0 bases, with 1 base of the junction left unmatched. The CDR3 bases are TGTGCCAGTAGTATTACTAGCGGGGGCTCCTACAATGAGCAGTTCTTC. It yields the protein CASSITSGGSYNEQFF.

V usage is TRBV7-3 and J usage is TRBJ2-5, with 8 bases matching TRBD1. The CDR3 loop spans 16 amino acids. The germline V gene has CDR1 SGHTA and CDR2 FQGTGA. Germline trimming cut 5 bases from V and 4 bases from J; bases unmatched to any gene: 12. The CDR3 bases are TGTGCCAGCAGCGCGGGGACAGGAATGAGGGGAGAGACCCAGTACTTC. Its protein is CASSAGTGMRGETQYF.

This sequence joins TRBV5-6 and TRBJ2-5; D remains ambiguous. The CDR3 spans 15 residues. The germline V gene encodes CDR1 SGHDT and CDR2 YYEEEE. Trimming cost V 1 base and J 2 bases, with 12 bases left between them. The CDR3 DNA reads TGTGCCAGCAGCTTGTTGGGCAGAGCACAAGAGACCCAGTACTTC. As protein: CASSLLGRAQETQYF.

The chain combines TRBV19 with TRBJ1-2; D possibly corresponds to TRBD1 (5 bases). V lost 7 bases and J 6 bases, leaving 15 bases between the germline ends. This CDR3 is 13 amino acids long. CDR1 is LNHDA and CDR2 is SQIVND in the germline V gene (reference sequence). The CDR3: CASKGALKDGYTF. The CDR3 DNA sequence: TGTGCCAGTAAAGGGGCCCTAAAGGATGGCTACACCTTC.

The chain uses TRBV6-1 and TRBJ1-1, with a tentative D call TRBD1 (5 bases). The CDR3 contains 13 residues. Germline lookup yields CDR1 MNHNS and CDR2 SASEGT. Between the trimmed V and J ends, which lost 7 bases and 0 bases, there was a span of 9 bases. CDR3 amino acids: CASNRIMNTEAFF. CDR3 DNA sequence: TGTGCCAGCAACAGGATCATGAACACTGAAGCTTTCTTT.

The CDR3 here is CASSYEGGAEKLFF. In DNA, the CDR3 is TGTGCCAGCAGTTACGAGGGTGGAGCTGAAAAACTGTTTTTT. The chain carries TRBV6-5 and TRBJ1-4, with D hard to call. CDR3 size: 14 residues. In germline, CDR1 is MNHEY, CDR2 SVGAGI. Trimming removed 2 bases from V and 7 bases from J, with 11 bases in between.

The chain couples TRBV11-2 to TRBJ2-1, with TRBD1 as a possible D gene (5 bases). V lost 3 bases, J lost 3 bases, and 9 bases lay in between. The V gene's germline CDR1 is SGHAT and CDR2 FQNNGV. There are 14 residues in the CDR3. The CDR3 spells CASSLSGIYNEQFF. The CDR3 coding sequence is TGTGCCAGCAGCTTGTCAGGGATCTACAATGAGCAGTTCTTC.

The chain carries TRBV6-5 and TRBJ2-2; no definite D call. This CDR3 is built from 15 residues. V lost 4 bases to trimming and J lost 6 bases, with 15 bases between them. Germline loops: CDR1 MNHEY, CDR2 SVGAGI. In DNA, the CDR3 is TGTGCCAGCAGTTCGGTTTATGGTAATCCCGGGGAGCTGTTTTTT. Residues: CASSSVYGNPGELFF.

For the CDR3, the DNA is TGTGCCAGCAGTGAAGCGGCCGGGAATAGCAATCAGCCCCAGCATTTT. Protein product: CASSEAAGNSNQPQHF. This chain connects TRBV6-1 to TRBJ1-5; D gene unclear. Trimming cost V 0 bases and J 0 bases, with 9 bases left between them. Germline lookup yields CDR1 MNHNS and CDR2 SASEGT. The CDR3 has 16 amino acids.

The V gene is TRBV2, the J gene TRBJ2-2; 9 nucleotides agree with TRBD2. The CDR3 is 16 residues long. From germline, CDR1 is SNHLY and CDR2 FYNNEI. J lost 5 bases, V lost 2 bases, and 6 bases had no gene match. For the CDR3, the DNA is TGTGCCAGCAGTGAAACCCGTCTAGCGGGGACCGGGGAGCTGTTTTTT. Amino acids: CASSETRLAGTGELFF.

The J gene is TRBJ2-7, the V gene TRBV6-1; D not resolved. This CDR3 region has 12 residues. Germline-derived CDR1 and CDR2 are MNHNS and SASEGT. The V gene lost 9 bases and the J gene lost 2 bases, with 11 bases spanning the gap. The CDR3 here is CASTPHAYEQYF. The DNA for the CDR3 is TGTGCCAGTACCCCACACGCCTACGAGCAGTACTTC.

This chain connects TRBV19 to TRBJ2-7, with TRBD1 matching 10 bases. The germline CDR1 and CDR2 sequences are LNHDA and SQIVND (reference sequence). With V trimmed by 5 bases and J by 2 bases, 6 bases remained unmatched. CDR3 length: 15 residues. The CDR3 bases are TGTGCCAGTAGTGTTTCGGGACAGGGGACCTACGAGCAGTACTTC. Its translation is CASSVSGQGTYEQYF.

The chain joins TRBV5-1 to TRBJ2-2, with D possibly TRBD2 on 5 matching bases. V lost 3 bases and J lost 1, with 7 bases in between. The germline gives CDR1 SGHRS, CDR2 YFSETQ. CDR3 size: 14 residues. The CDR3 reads CASSSSGNTGELFF. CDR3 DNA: TGCGCCAGCAGCTCCAGCGGGAACACCGGGGAGCTGTTTTTT.

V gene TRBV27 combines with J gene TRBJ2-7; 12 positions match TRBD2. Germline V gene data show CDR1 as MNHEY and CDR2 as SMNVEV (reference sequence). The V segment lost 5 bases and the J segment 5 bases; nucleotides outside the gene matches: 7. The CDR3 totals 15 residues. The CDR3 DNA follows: TGTGCCAGCAGTCTCCTAGCGGGGGGGCCAGACGAGCAGTACTTC. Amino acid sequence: CASSLLAGGPDEQYF.

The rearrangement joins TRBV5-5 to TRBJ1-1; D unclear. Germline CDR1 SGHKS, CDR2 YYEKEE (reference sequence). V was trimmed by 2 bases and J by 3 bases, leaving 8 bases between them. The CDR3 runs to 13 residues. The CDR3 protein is CASSFATDTEAFF. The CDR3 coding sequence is TGTGCCAGCAGCTTCGCGACTGACACTGAAGCTTTCTTT. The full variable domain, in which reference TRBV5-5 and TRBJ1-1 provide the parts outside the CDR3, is DAGVTQSPTHLIKTRGQQVTLRCSPISGHKSVSWYQQVLGQGPQFIFQYYEKEERGRGNFPDRFSARQFPNYSSELNVNALLLGDSALYLCASSFATDTEAFFGQGTRLTVV.

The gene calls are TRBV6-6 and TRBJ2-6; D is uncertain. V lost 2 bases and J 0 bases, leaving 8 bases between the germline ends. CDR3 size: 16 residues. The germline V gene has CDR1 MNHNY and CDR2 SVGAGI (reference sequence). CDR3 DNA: TGTGCCAGCAGTTACCCACAGCTCTCTGGGGCCAACGTCCTGACTTTC. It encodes CASSYPQLSGANVLTF.

The CDR3: CASSPARMNTEAFF. For the CDR3, the DNA is TGTGCCAGCTCACCAGCCAGGATGAACACTGAAGCTTTCTTT. This chain joins TRBV18 and TRBJ1-1; no reliable D call. Germline values: CDR1 KGHSH, CDR2 LQKENI. CDR3 length equals 14 residues. Trimming took 2 bases from V and 0 from J, leaving 7 bases between them.

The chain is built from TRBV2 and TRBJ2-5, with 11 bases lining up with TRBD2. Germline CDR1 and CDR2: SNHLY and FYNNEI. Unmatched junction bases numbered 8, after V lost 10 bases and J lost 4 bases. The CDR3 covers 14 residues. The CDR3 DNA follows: TGTGCCACACGCGATAGCGGGGGGGCAGAGACCCAGTACTTC. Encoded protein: CATRDSGGAETQYF.

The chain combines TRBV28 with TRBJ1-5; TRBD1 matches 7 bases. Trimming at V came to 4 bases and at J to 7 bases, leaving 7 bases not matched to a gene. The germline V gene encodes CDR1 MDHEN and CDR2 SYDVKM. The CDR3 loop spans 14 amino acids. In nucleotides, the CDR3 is TGTGCCAGCAGTTCACCCGACAGGGCCCAGCCCCAGCATTTT. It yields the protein CASSSPDRAQPQHF.

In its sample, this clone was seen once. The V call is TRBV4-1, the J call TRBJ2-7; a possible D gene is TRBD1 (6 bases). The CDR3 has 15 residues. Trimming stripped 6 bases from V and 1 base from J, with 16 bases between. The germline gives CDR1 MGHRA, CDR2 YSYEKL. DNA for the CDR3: TGCGCCAGCAGTGTAACGTGGGACAATTCCTACGAGCAGTACTTC. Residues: CASSVTWDNSYEQYF.

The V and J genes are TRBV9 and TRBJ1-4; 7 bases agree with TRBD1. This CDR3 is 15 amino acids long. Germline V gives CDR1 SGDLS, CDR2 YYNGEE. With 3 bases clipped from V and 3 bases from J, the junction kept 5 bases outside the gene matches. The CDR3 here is CASSGTGQPNEKLFF. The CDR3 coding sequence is TGTGCCAGCAGCGGGACGGGACAGCCTAATGAAAAACTGTTTTTT.